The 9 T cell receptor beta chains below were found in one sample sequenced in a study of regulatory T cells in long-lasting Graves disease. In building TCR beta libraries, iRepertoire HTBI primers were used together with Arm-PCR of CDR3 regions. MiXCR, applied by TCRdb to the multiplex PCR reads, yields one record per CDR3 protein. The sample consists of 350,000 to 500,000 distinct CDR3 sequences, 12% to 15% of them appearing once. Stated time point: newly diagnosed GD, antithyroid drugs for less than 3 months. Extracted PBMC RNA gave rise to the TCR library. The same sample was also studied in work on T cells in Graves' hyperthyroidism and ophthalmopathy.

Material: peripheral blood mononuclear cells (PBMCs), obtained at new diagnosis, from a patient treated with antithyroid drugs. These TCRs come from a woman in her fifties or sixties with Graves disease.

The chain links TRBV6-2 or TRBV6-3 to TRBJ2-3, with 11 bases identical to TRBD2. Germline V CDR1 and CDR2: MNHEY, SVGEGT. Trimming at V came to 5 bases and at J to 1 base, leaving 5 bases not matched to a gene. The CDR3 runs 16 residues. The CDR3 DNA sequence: TGTGCCAGCAGTATCGCGGGACTAGCGGGCACAGATACGCAGTATTTT. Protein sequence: CASSIAGLAGTDTQYF.

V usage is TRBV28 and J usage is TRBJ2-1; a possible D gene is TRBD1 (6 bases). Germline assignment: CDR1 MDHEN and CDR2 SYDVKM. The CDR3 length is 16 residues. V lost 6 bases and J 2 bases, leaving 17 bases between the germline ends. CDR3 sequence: CASRQGLRKTYNEQFF. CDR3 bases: TGTGCCAGCAGACAGGGCCTACGCAAAACCTACAATGAGCAGTTCTTC. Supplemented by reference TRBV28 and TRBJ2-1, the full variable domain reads DVKVTQSSRYLVKRTGEKVFLECVQDMDHENMFWYRQDPGLGLRLIYFSYDVKMKEKGDIPEGYSVSREKKERFSLILESASTNQTSMYLCASRQGLRKTYNEQFFGPGTRLTVL.

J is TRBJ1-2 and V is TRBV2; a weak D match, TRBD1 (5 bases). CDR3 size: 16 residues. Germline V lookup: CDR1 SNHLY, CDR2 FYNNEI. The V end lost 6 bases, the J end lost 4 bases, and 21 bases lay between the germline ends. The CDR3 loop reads CASSVQQEFSSYGYTF. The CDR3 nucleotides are TGTGCCAGCAGCGTACAACAGGAATTTTCGAGCTATGGCTACACCTTC.

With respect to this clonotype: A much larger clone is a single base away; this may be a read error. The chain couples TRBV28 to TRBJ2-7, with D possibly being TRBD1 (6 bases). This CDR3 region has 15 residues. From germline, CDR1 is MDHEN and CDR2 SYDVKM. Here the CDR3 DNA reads TGTGCCGGCAGTTCTTCAGGGGCGTGGGGTTACGAGCAGTACTTC. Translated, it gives CAGSSSGAWGYEQYF.

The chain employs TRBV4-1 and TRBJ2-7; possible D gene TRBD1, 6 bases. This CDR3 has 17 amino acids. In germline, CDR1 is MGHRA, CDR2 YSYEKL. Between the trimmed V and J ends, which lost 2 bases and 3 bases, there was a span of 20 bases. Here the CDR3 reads CASSQYTGNQIYYEQYF. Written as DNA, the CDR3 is TGCGCCAGCAGCCAATATACAGGGAACCAAATATACTACGAGCAGTACTTC.

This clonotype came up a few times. This chain's CDR3 is CASSIWAGAGNEQFF. DNA of the CDR3: TGTGCCAGTAGTATATGGGCAGGGGCAGGCAATGAGCAGTTCTTC. V and J are TRBV19 and TRBJ2-1; tentative D call: TRBD1 (6 bases). Germline V lookup: CDR1 LNHDA, CDR2 SQIVND (reference sequence). Trimming removed 2 bases at V and 6 bases at J, with 14 bases between. The CDR3 is 15 residues long.

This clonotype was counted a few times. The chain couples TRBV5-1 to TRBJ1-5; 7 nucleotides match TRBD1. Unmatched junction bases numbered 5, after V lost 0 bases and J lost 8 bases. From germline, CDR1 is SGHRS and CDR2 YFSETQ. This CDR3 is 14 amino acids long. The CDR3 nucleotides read TGCGCCAGCAGCTTGGTAGGGGGCAGTGAGCCCCAGCATTTT. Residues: CASSLVGGSEPQHF.

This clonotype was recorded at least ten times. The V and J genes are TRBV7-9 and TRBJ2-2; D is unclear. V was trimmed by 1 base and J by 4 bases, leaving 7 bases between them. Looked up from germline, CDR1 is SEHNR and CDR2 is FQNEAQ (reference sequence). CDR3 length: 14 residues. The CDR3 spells CASSLDVFTGELFF. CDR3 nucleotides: TGTGCCAGCAGCTTAGACGTGTTCACCGGGGAGCTGTTTTTT.

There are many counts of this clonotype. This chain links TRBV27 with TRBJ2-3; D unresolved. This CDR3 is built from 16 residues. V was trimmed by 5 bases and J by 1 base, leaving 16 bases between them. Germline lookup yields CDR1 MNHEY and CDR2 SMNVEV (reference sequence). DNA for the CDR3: TGTGCCAGCAGTCCATACCCGGACGGGCGCACAGATACGCAGTATTTT. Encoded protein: CASSPYPDGRTDTQYF.